Each of the 30 T cell receptor beta chains below was sequenced from the same sample in a study of cytomegalovirus exposure and HLA in healthy donors. Primers: 60 Vbeta forward and 13 Jbeta reverse. Some clones are missing from TCRdb's copy, which holds only in-frame ones; the method was immunoSEQ multiplex PCR. In the table there are over 130,000 clones, 55% to 70% of which are singletons. Material for sequencing was PBMCs. Source of these receptors: a woman aged 60-70 years in good health and CMV-seropositive.

The chain couples TRBV7-2 to TRBJ2-2; TRBD2 might be the D (5 bases). In germline, CDR1 is SGHTA, CDR2 FQGNSA. Trimming took 0 bases from V and 4 from J, leaving 6 bases between them. CDR3 length: 14 residues. In nucleotides, the CDR3 is TGTGCCAGCAGCTTAGCGCGGGCCACCGGGGAGCTGTTTTTT. The encoded protein is CASSLARATGELFF.

The V gene is TRBV27, the J gene TRBJ2-5; D gene unclear. Germline CDR1 and CDR2: MNHEY and SMNVEV (reference sequence). The CDR3 extends over 13 amino acids. V lost 0 bases and J lost 2, with 4 bases in between. In nucleotides, the CDR3 is TGTGCCAGCAGTTTATCCCCTCAAGAGACCCAGTACTTC. It codes for CASSLSPQETQYF.

This rearrangement joins TRBV7-9 to TRBJ1-2; TRBD1 matches 9 bases. The length of the CDR3 is 17 residues. V shed 5 bases and J 7 bases; nucleotides not matched to a gene: 17. The germline V gene has CDR1 SEHNR and CDR2 FQNEAQ (reference sequence). The CDR3 DNA sequence: TGTGCCAGCAGCCCTCATAATCGACAGGGGGAAAGAGGTGGCTACACCTTC. This translates into CASSPHNRQGERGGYTF.

In regard to this clone: A read error may account for a junction end that differs from germline. The chain is built from TRBV28 and TRBJ1-2; 8 bases match TRBD1. Germline V CDR1 and CDR2: MDHEN, SYDVKM. CDR3 length equals 13 residues. This chain's CDR3 is CATSQQGDYGYTF. The CDR3, as DNA: TGTGCCACCAGTCAACAGGGGGACTATGGCTACACCTTC.

V usage is TRBV28 and J usage is TRBJ1-1; D is unclear. This CDR3 is 13 amino acids long. V was trimmed by 2 bases and J by 4 bases, leaving 8 bases between them. CDR1 and CDR2 (germline): MDHEN, SYDVKM. CDR3: CASSLGGFTEAFF. CDR3 sequence (DNA): TGTGCCAGCAGTTTAGGAGGTTTCACTGAAGCTTTCTTT.

This chain joins TRBV4-3 and TRBJ1-2; 7 bases map to TRBD1. V gave up 3 bases and J gave up 6 bases; unmatched junction bases: 4. CDR3 length: 13 amino acids. Germline-derived CDR1 and CDR2 are LGHNA and YSLEER. CDR3 region: CASSHGTGDGYTF. DNA for the CDR3: TGCGCCAGCAGCCATGGAACAGGGGATGGCTACACCTTC.

V and J are TRBV7-2 and TRBJ2-7; D possibly corresponds to TRBD1 (5 bases). V shed 1 base and J shed 3 bases, with 10 bases lying between them. This CDR3 region has 14 residues. Germline V gene lookup returns CDR1 SGHTA and CDR2 FQGNSA. CDR3 protein: CASSLVDDSYEQYF. The CDR3 bases are TGTGCCAGCAGCTTAGTAGATGACAGCTACGAGCAGTACTTC.

The rearrangement uses TRBV4-1 and TRBJ1-1; D is unresolved. Trimming removed 1 base at V and 1 base at J, with 10 bases between. Per the germline V gene, CDR1 is MGHRA and CDR2 is YSYEKL. The CDR3 has 15 amino acids. This chain's CDR3 is CASSQVVLQNTEAFF. CDR3 DNA sequence: TGCGCCAGCAGCCAAGTGGTACTGCAGAACACTGAAGCTTTCTTT.

The rearrangement joins TRBV29-1 to TRBJ2-3; D may be TRBD1 (6 bases). CDR3 length equals 14 residues. Germline assignment: CDR1 SQVTM and CDR2 ANQGSEA. The germline V and J ends were trimmed by 3 bases and 4 bases, with 14 bases remaining between them. CDR3 sequence: CSVERGIGADTQYF. Here the CDR3 DNA reads TGCAGCGTTGAGAGGGGGATTGGCGCAGATACGCAGTATTTT.

The chain uses TRBV27 and TRBJ2-1; 8 bases fit TRBD2. The ends lost 2 bases at V and 6 bases at J; junction bases unmatched: 6. The germline gives CDR1 MNHEY, CDR2 SMNVEV (reference sequence). The CDR3 runs to 15 residues. The DNA of the CDR3 is TGTGCCAGCAGTTTAACGGGAGGGCCGGGCAATGAGCAGTTCTTC. This translates into CASSLTGGPGNEQFF.

V gene TRBV7-8 combines with J gene TRBJ2-2; 8 positions agree with TRBD1. V shed 7 bases, J shed 2 bases, and the junction held 9 bases outside the gene matches. This CDR3 spans 16 amino acids. Germline lookup yields CDR1 SGHVS and CDR2 FQNEAQ. Written as DNA, the CDR3 is TGTGCCAGCAACCGCAGACAGGGGCGAAACACCGGGGAGCTGTTTTTT. It encodes CASNRRQGRNTGELFF.

The J gene is TRBJ1-6, the V gene TRBV10-1; D not resolved. There are 12 residues in the CDR3. V was pared by 2 bases and J by 7 bases, with 3 bases between. In germline, CDR1 is WNHNN, CDR2 SYGVQD (reference sequence). CDR3 amino acids: CASSERNSPLHF. Here the CDR3 DNA reads TGCGCCAGCAGTGAGCGGAATTCACCCCTCCACTTT.

The chain joins TRBV15 to TRBJ1-2; tentatively, D is TRBD1 (5 bases). V gave up 0 bases and J gave up 8 bases, with 25 bases separating them. The germline V gene has CDR1 LNHNV and CDR2 YYDKDF (reference sequence). The CDR3 has 18 residues. This CDR3 reads CATSREGDGPGTGGGYTF. The CDR3 nucleotides are TGTGCCACCAGCAGAGAGGGAGACGGGCCAGGTACCGGGGGGGGCTACACCTTC. The variable domain in full, completed from reference TRBV15 and TRBJ1-2, reads DAMVIQNPRYQVTQFGKPVTLSCSQTLNHNVMYWYQQKSSQAPKLLFHYYDKDFNNEADTPDNFQSRRPNTSFCFLDIRSPGLGDTAMYLCATSREGDGPGTGGGYTFGSGTRLTVV.

The V and J genes are TRBV18 and TRBJ1-1, with D perhaps TRBD1 (6 bases). Germline values: CDR1 KGHSH, CDR2 LQKENI. This CDR3 contains 16 residues. V lost 3 bases and J 0 bases, leaving 14 bases between the germline ends. CDR3 sequence (DNA): TGTGCCAGCTCACCGTCGTCAGGGGTCGTGAACACTGAAGCTTTCTTT. Its protein product is CASSPSSGVVNTEAFF.

The chain uses TRBV11-2 and TRBJ1-1; D is perhaps TRBD1 (5 bases). The V end lost 5 bases, the J end lost 0 bases, and 16 bases lay between the germline ends. The V gene's germline CDR1 is SGHAT and CDR2 FQNNGV. The CDR3 sequence is 16 residues long. The CDR3 coding sequence is TGTGCCAGCAGCCTCCGGGAGGAGGGGATGAACACTGAAGCTTTCTTT. This encodes CASSLREEGMNTEAFF.

The V and J genes are TRBV10-3 and TRBJ1-2, with unresolved D. CDR3 length: 13 residues. V lost 5 bases to trimming and J lost 0 bases, with 7 bases between them. Germline V gene data show CDR1 as ENHRY and CDR2 as SYGVKD. This CDR3 is CAISSTANYGYTF. The CDR3 DNA follows: TGTGCCATCAGTAGCACTGCTAACTATGGCTACACCTTC.

V and J are TRBV7-9 and TRBJ1-2; D is possibly TRBD1 (6 bases). V was clipped by 6 bases and J by 2 bases, with 16 bases between them. Germline CDR1 is SEHNR and CDR2 is FQNEAQ (reference sequence). The CDR3 length is 15 residues. The CDR3, as DNA: TGTGCCAGCAGTACCACAGGGACCCGCAACTATGGCTACACCTTC. This sequence encodes CASSTTGTRNYGYTF.

The rearrangement links TRBV7-8 to TRBJ1-1; possible D gene TRBD1, 5 bases. The V and J ends lost 0 bases and 4 bases respectively, with 9 bases between them. This CDR3 has 14 residues. Per the germline V gene, CDR1 is SGHVS and CDR2 is FQNEAQ. In DNA form, the CDR3 reads TGTGCCAGCAGCTTAGCTTCCGGGGGCACTGAAGCTTTCTTT. Amino acids: CASSLASGGTEAFF.

The J gene is TRBJ2-1, the V gene TRBV29-1, with 8 bases that match TRBD2. This CDR3 contains 16 residues. Germline V gives CDR1 SQVTM, CDR2 ANQGSEA. Trimming took 4 bases from V and 0 from J; bases not matched to a gene: 8. CDR3 protein: CSVAVIAGSSYNEQFF. Here the CDR3 DNA reads TGCAGCGTTGCGGTGATAGCGGGAAGCTCCTACAATGAGCAGTTCTTC.

V usage is TRBV7-6 and J usage is TRBJ2-1; the match to TRBD1 covers 9 bases. CDR1 is SGHVS, CDR2 FNYEAQ, per germline. The CDR3 consists of 15 residues. Trimming cost V 3 bases and J 8 bases; bases outside gene matches: 8. CDR3 amino acids: CASSLGQGSQDEQFF. The CDR3 DNA sequence: TGTGCCAGCAGCTTGGGACAGGGTTCCCAAGATGAGCAGTTCTTC.

This chain connects TRBV19 to TRBJ1-5; TRBD1 agrees at 11 bases. In germline, CDR1 is LNHDA, CDR2 SQIVND (reference sequence). CDR3 length: 15 residues. Trimming took 5 bases from V and 6 from J; bases not matched to a gene: 6. The DNA of the CDR3 is TGTGCCAGTAGTCTAGGACAGGGGGCCGGTCAGCCCCAGCATTTT. Its protein product is CASSLGQGAGQPQHF.

This clone was observed a handful of times. The J gene is TRBJ2-7, the V gene TRBV2, with 7 nucleotides matching TRBD1. With V trimmed by 6 bases and J by 5 bases, 7 bases remained unmatched. The CDR3 has 13 amino acids. CDR1 is SNHLY and CDR2 is FYNNEI in the germline V gene. The CDR3 DNA sequence: TGTGCCAGCAGGGTCCCCGGGACAGACGAGCAGTACTTC. Translated: CASRVPGTDEQYF.

This chain links TRBV5-4 with TRBJ2-7, with D perhaps matching TRBD2 (6 bases). V was shortened by 2 bases and J by 3 bases, with 15 bases between the two germline ends. The CDR3 extends over 15 amino acids. Germline CDR1 is SGHNT and CDR2 is YYREEE (reference sequence). CDR3 sequence: CASSFASELRYEQYF. The CDR3, as DNA: TGTGCCAGCAGCTTCGCTAGCGAGCTGCGCTACGAGCAGTACTTC.

V and J are TRBV7-2 and TRBJ2-7, with 13 bases fitting TRBD2. Germline assignment: CDR1 SGHTA and CDR2 FQGNSA. The V gene end was trimmed by 4 bases and the J gene end by 7 bases; junction bases not matched to a gene: 7. The CDR3 contains 15 residues. CDR3 sequence reads: CASSSGLAGVGEQYF. CDR3 sequence (DNA): TGTGCCAGCAGCTCCGGACTAGCGGGAGTGGGTGAGCAGTACTTC.

The CDR3 protein is CASSLMRGQETQYF. CDR3 DNA sequence: TGTGCCAGCAGCTTAATGAGGGGGCAGGAGACCCAGTACTTC. This chain connects TRBV7-2 to TRBJ2-5; 7 bases are shared with TRBD1. The CDR3 sequence is 14 residues long. Per the germline V gene, CDR1 is SGHTA and CDR2 is FQGNSA. V dropped 2 bases and J dropped 5; count of bases not matched to a gene: 5.

This chain connects TRBV4-2 to TRBJ2-3; 8 nucleotides align to TRBD1. The CDR3 is 14 amino acids. V trimming: 0 bases; J trimming: 7 bases; junction bases outside the gene matches: 3. CDR1 and CDR2 from the germline V gene are LGHNA and YNFKEQ. CDR3: CASSQETGANTQYF. The CDR3 DNA is TGTGCCAGCAGCCAAGAGACAGGGGCGAATACGCAGTATTTT.

The CDR3 is CASSSRPGLGPNEQFF. CDR3 nucleotide sequence: TGTGCCAGCAGTTCGCGCCCGGGACTAGGCCCCAATGAGCAGTTCTTC. V and J are TRBV28 and TRBJ2-1; 8 bases align to TRBD2. V shed 4 bases and J 6 bases; nucleotides not matched to a gene: 11. Germline loops: CDR1 MDHEN, CDR2 SYDVKM. The CDR3 covers 16 residues.

CDR3 loop: CASSLGRGNPYEQYF. The CDR3 region has the DNA TGTGCCAGCAGTTTGGGTCGGGGTAACCCCTACGAGCAGTACTTC. This chain uses TRBV28 with TRBJ2-7, with D possibly being TRBD2 (5 bases). Per the germline V gene, CDR1 is MDHEN and CDR2 is SYDVKM. V was pared by 3 bases and J by 2 bases, with 14 bases between. The CDR3 runs to 15 residues.

CDR3 coding DNA: TGTGCCAGCAGTCCTGAGGTAGACAATGAGCAGTTCTTC. This gives the protein CASSPEVDNEQFF. The chain employs TRBV9 and TRBJ2-1; D is unresolved. V was shortened by 5 bases and J by 5 bases, with 11 bases between the two germline ends. From germline, CDR1 is SGDLS and CDR2 YYNGEE. The CDR3 has 13 residues. The variable domain in full, completed from reference TRBV9 and TRBJ2-1, reads DSGVTQTPKHLITATGQRVTLRCSPRSGDLSVYWYQQSLDQGLQFLIQYYNGEERAKGNILERFSAQQFPDLHSELNLSSLELGDSALYFCASSPEVDNEQFFGPGTRLTVL.

V and J are TRBV5-6 and TRBJ2-3; the D gene is possibly TRBD2 (6 bases). CDR1 is SGHDT, CDR2 YYEEEE, per germline. V lost 2 bases to trimming and J lost 1 base, with 11 bases between them. This CDR3 region has 15 residues. The CDR3 sequence is CASSFLGGGTDTQYF. CDR3 sequence (DNA): TGTGCCAGCAGCTTCTTGGGGGGAGGCACAGATACGCAGTATTTT.